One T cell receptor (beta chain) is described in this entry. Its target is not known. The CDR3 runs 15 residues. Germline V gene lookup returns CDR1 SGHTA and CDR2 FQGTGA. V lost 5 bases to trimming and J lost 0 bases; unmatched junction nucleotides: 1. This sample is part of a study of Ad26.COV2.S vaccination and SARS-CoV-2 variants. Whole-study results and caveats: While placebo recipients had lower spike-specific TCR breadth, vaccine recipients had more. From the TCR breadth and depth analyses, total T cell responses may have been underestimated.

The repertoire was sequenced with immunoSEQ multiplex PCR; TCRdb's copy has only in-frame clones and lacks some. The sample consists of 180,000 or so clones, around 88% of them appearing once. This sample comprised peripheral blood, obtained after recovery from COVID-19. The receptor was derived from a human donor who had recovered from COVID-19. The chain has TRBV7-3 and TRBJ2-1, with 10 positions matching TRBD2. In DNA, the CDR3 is TGTGCCAGCAGCCTAGCGGGAGCCTCCTACAATGAGCAGTTCTTC. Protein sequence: CASSLAGASYNEQFF.